These T cell receptor beta chains were read from a single sample in a study of blood T cell repertoires in COVID-19. Generated by immunoSEQ multiplex PCR, the TCRdb table keeps only in-frame clones and is missing some. The sample lists more than 250,000 clones, around 82% seen once, with roughly 1.1% in the top ten. Material: peripheral blood. The source of these receptors is a woman in her forties or fifties with acute or convalescent COVID-19. The CDR3 runs from the conserved cysteine through the conserved F or W. Each record gives: D gene, J gene, V gene, clone size, CDR3 protein, CDR3 DNA. The D gene is left open where the match is weak. Expanded clones get a size class; other rows say once, few or many, or leave the size out.

D gene: TRBD2
J gene: TRBJ2-7
V gene: TRBV9
clone size: NA
CDR3 protein: CASSVGTSRASSRNEQYF
CDR3 DNA: TGTGCCAGCAGCGTAGGGACTAGCCGGGCTAGCAGTCGTAACGAGCAGTACTTC

D gene: NA
J gene: TRBJ1-5
V gene: TRBV24-1
clone size: NA
CDR3 protein: CATSEPGINQPQHF
CDR3 DNA: TGTGCCACCAGTGAACCAGGGATAAATCAGCCCCAGCATTTT

D gene: NA
J gene: TRBJ1-1
V gene: TRBV3-1/TRBV3-2
clone size: NA
CDR3 protein: CASSQGKAGTFF
CDR3 DNA: TGTGCCAGCAGCCAAGGTAAAGCAGGGACTTTCTTT

D gene: NA
J gene: TRBJ2-3
V gene: TRBV5-8
clone size: NA
CDR3 protein: CASRFPGPTDTQYF
CDR3 DNA: TGTGCCAGCCGCTTCCCGGGTCCCACAGATACGCAGTATTTT

D gene: TRBD2
J gene: TRBJ2-3
V gene: TRBV11-2
clone size: NA
CDR3 protein: CASSSQRGETDTQYF
CDR3 DNA: TGTGCCAGCAGCTCCCAGCGGGGGGAGACAGATACGCAGTATTTT

D gene: NA
J gene: TRBJ1-2
V gene: TRBV19
clone size: NA
CDR3 protein: CASSTGEVPSIYGYTF
CDR3 DNA: TGTGCCAGTAGTACGGGGGAGGTGCCCTCTATCTATGGCTACACCTTC

D gene: TRBD1
J gene: TRBJ1-1
V gene: TRBV18
clone size: NA
CDR3 protein: CASSPGQGVTEAFF
CDR3 DNA: TGTGCCAGCTCACCAGGACAGGGAGTCACTGAAGCTTTCTTT

D gene: NA
J gene: TRBJ1-1
V gene: TRBV24-1
clone size: NA
CDR3 protein: CATSDSRRGNTEAFF
CDR3 DNA: TGTGCCACCAGTGACTCTCGGAGGGGGAACACTGAAGCTTTCTTT

D gene: NA
J gene: TRBJ1-2
V gene: TRBV2
clone size: NA
CDR3 protein: CASSLGGIIGYGYTF
CDR3 DNA: TGTGCCAGCAGTCTCGGGGGTATAATTGGCTATGGCTACACCTTC

D gene: NA
J gene: TRBJ1-1
V gene: TRBV4-3
clone size: NA
CDR3 protein: CASSQQTGTEAFF
CDR3 DNA: TGCGCCAGCAGCCAACAGACAGGAACTGAAGCTTTCTTT

D gene: NA
J gene: TRBJ1-1
V gene: TRBV2
clone size: NA
CDR3 protein: CASSTQWNTEAFF
CDR3 DNA: TGTGCCAGCAGTACACAGTGGAACACTGAAGCTTTCTTT

D gene: TRBD1
J gene: TRBJ2-5
V gene: TRBV2
clone size: NA
CDR3 protein: CATELGQGAGTQYF
CDR3 DNA: TGTGCCACTGAGCTGGGACAGGGCGCGGGGACCCAGTACTTC

D gene: TRBD1
J gene: TRBJ2-5
V gene: TRBV5-8
clone size: NA
CDR3 protein: CASSPGGTGMEETQYF
CDR3 DNA: TGTGCCAGCAGCCCTGGAGGGACAGGGATGGAAGAGACCCAGTACTTC

D gene: NA
J gene: TRBJ1-4
V gene: TRBV7-3
clone size: NA
CDR3 protein: CASSTRGTTNEKLFF
CDR3 DNA: TGTGCCAGCAGCACTCGGGGGACAACTAATGAAAAACTGTTTTTT

D gene: TRBD1
J gene: TRBJ1-1
V gene: TRBV18
clone size: once
CDR3 protein: CASSPPTFKTGGRSEAFF
CDR3 DNA: TGTGCCAGCTCACCACCAACCTTTAAAACAGGGGGACGTTCTGAAGCTTTCTTT

D gene: NA
J gene: TRBJ2-3
V gene: TRBV3-1/TRBV3-2
clone size: NA
CDR3 protein: CAASRGFTDTQYF
CDR3 DNA: TGTGCCGCGTCACGGGGGTTCACAGATACGCAGTATTTT

D gene: TRBD1
J gene: TRBJ1-2
V gene: TRBV2
clone size: NA
CDR3 protein: CASSYRGYSGYTF
CDR3 DNA: TGTGCCAGCAGTTACAGGGGGTATAGTGGCTACACCTTC

D gene: TRBD2
J gene: TRBJ2-3
V gene: TRBV7-2
clone size: NA
CDR3 protein: CASSLQGGREDTQYF
CDR3 DNA: TGTGCCAGCAGCTTACAAGGCGGGAGGGAAGATACGCAGTATTTT

D gene: NA
J gene: TRBJ2-3
V gene: TRBV5-5
clone size: NA
CDR3 protein: CASSFGGSSTDTQYF
CDR3 DNA: TGTGCCAGCAGCTTCGGAGGGTCTAGCACAGATACGCAGTATTTT

D gene: TRBD2
J gene: TRBJ2-3
V gene: TRBV3-1/TRBV3-2
clone size: NA
CDR3 protein: CASSPRKGGGALSDTQYF
CDR3 DNA: TGTGCCAGCAGCCCCCGCAAGGGCGGGGGGGCCTTGTCAGATACGCAGTATTTT

D gene: NA
J gene: TRBJ2-2
V gene: TRBV29-1
clone size: NA
CDR3 protein: CSVELVTGELFF
CDR3 DNA: TGCAGCGTTGAACTAGTCACCGGGGAGCTGTTTTTT

D gene: TRBD1
J gene: TRBJ1-2
V gene: TRBV7-2
clone size: NA
CDR3 protein: CASSGTGTGVYGYTF
CDR3 DNA: TGTGCCAGCAGCGGTACCGGGACAGGGGTCTATGGCTACACCTTC

D gene: NA
J gene: TRBJ1-3
V gene: TRBV4-1
clone size: few
CDR3 protein: CASSQEAQGFSGNTIYF
CDR3 DNA: TGCGCCAGCAGCCAAGAAGCGCAGGGCTTCTCTGGAAACACCATATATTTT

D gene: TRBD1
J gene: TRBJ1-6
V gene: TRBV30
clone size: once
CDR3 protein: CALEDRGINSPLHF
CDR3 DNA: TGTGCCTTGGAGGACAGGGGCATCAATTCACCCCTCCACTTT

D gene: TRBD1
J gene: TRBJ2-1
V gene: TRBV11-2
clone size: NA
CDR3 protein: CASSLDRTGKFF
CDR3 DNA: TGTGCCAGCAGCTTAGATAGGACAGGGAAGTTCTTC

D gene: NA
J gene: TRBJ1-2
V gene: TRBV6-5
clone size: NA
CDR3 protein: CASSLSGAGDYGYTF
CDR3 DNA: TGTGCCAGCAGTTTATCAGGGGCGGGGGACTATGGCTACACCTTC

D gene: TRBD1
J gene: TRBJ1-1
V gene: TRBV3-1/TRBV3-2
clone size: NA
CDR3 protein: CASSQTGKAFF
CDR3 DNA: TGTGCCAGCAGCCAGACAGGGAAAGCTTTCTTT

D gene: NA
J gene: TRBJ2-5
V gene: TRBV7-7
clone size: NA
CDR3 protein: CASSSVARGTQYF
CDR3 DNA: TGTGCCAGCAGCTCCGTGGCCAGGGGGACCCAGTACTTC

D gene: TRBD1
J gene: TRBJ1-2
V gene: TRBV5-1
clone size: NA
CDR3 protein: CASSFKTGLGYTF
CDR3 DNA: TGCGCCAGCAGCTTTAAGACAGGGCTGGGCTACACCTTC

D gene: NA
J gene: TRBJ1-5
V gene: TRBV11-2
clone size: NA
CDR3 protein: CASSKSTGGGQPQHF
CDR3 DNA: TGTGCCAGCAGCAAATCTACCGGAGGCGGTCAGCCCCAGCATTTT

D gene: NA
J gene: TRBJ1-5
V gene: TRBV7-2
clone size: NA
CDR3 protein: CASRLDGLNQPQHF
CDR3 DNA: TGTGCCAGCAGGCTGGACGGACTCAATCAGCCCCAGCATTTT